Listed here are 8 T cell receptor beta chains from one sample, sequenced in a study of monozygotic twins with inflammatory bowel disease. TCRdb reanalyzed the 5' RACE reads and collapses them to one entry per CDR3 protein, without DNA. The listing contains about 440,000 distinct CDR3 sequences. The sample comprised blood. All receptors come from a human donor with ulcerative colitis or Crohn's disease, or a healthy co-twin of an affected twin (not recorded which).

V and J are TRBV10-3 and TRBJ1-1; TCRdb names TRBD1, which stays unverified in the absence of DNA. The CDR3 covers 15 residues. The V gene's germline CDR1 is ENHRY and CDR2 SYGVKD. Here the CDR3 reads CAIRGQGANPIEAFF.

The rearrangement uses TRBV12-3 or TRBV12-4 and TRBJ1-2; TCRdb picks TRBD1, but there is no DNA to check that call. There are 12 residues in the CDR3. CDR3 in amino acids: CASTLDSVGYTF.

The chain joins TRBV6-2 or TRBV6-3 to TRBJ2-1; TCRdb picks TRBD2, but there is no DNA to check that call. This CDR3 is built from 16 residues. CDR1 is MNHEY and CDR2 is SVGEGT in the germline V gene. CDR3 residues: CASTPRRQRTYNEQFF.

The chain is built from TRBV5-4 and TRBJ2-5; absent DNA, TCRdb's TRBD1 call cannot be checked. The length of the CDR3 is 15 residues. Germline V gene sequence: CDR1 SGHNT, CDR2 YYREEE (reference sequence). The CDR3 loop reads CASSGEQGALETQYF. Together with reference TRBV5-4 and TRBJ2-5, the CDR3 gives the full variable domain: ETGVTQSPTHLIKTRGQQVTLRCSSQSGHNTVSWYQQALGQGPQFIFQYYREEENGRGNFPPRFSGLQFPNYSSELNVNALELDDSALYLCASSGEQGALETQYFGPGTRLLVL.

The chain combines TRBV6-1 with TRBJ1-1; the D call from TCRdb, TRBD1, cannot be confirmed without DNA. Germline CDR1 reads MNHNS; CDR2 reads SASEGT. This CDR3 region has 11 residues. CDR3 loop: CASSEGLGGGF.

The rearrangement joins TRBV20-1 to TRBJ2-7; the D call of TRBD2 rests on TCRdb alone, since no DNA is present to check it. Germline lookup yields CDR1 DFQATT and CDR2 SNEGSKA (reference sequence). The CDR3 covers 14 residues. CDR3 residues: CSARRGVSGYEQYF.

The V gene is TRBV27, the J gene TRBJ2-1; no DNA is available, so the TRBD2 call from TCRdb remains unchecked. Germline V gene lookup returns CDR1 MNHEY and CDR2 SMNVEV (reference sequence). The CDR3 consists of 15 residues. CDR3 sequence: CASSGRLAGVYEQFF.

The J gene is TRBJ1-2, the V gene TRBV10-3. Per the germline V gene, CDR1 is ENHRY and CDR2 is SYGVKD. This CDR3 is 13 amino acids long. The CDR3: CAISESESYGYTF.